This TCR beta chain was obtained from a study of T cells in Graves' hyperthyroidism and ophthalmopathy. Turning to the study itself: Pretreatment peripheral blood was obtained at initial diagnosis.

The ends lost 6 bases at V and 5 bases at J; junction bases unmatched: 10. The CDR3 has 15 amino acids. Germline CDR1 SGHDT, CDR2 YYEEEE. Patients aged 18 to 65 had newly diagnosed hyperthyroidism that had lasted under 2 months. Not enrolled were patients with uncontrolled infection, other autoimmune disease, pregnancy or lactation. This clonotype was detected ten times or more. What it binds is not known. Notes on the study in general: Using 13 V-J features, a model discriminated ophthalmopathy from stable hyperthyroidism.

From RNA transcripts, TCR beta CDR3 regions were amplified. TCR CDR3 underwent first-round RT-PCR with the HTBI primer set. TCRdb recomputed calls from the multiplex PCR reads with MiXCR, one row per CDR3 protein. The sample lists about 290,000 distinct CDR3 sequences, 13% occurring once. The chain joins TRBV5-6 to TRBJ2-1; 8 nucleotides agree with TRBD1. This TCR derives from a woman younger than 45 with Graves' hyperthyroidism that later progressed to Graves' ophthalmopathy. Input material: blood. CDR3 nucleotides: TGTGCCAGCAACCCTTTGAGGGACAGGAACAATGAGCAGTTCTTC. It encodes CASNPLRDRNNEQFF.